Included here is one T cell receptor (beta chain) sequence, with context. What it binds is not known. The sample belongs to a study of Tregs in tolerant kidney transplant recipients. V dropped 2 bases and J dropped 0 bases, with 20 bases sitting between them. The V gene's germline CDR1 is MGHRA and CDR2 YSYEKL. This CDR3 has 19 residues. Overall study results and limits: Tregs expanded with activated donor B cells seemed most donor-specific.

Sequencing was performed with immunoSEQ multiplex PCR; in TCRdb, only in-frame clones are kept and a portion is missing. Among around 11,000 clones listed, more than 75% were seen once. The TCR originated in a human patient who received a combined kidney and bone marrow transplant. The V call is TRBV4-1, the J call TRBJ1-5, with D possibly matching TRBD1 (5 bases). The sequences come from Tregs from blood cultured with allogeneic cells, collected before the transplant. The CDR3 nucleotides are TGCGCCAGCAGCCAACGCGAATGGGGGGGGAGGACTAGCAATCAGCCCCAGCATTTT. Residues: CASSQREWGGRTSNQPQHF.